This T cell receptor beta chain was observed in a study of T cell changes during pregnancy in multiple sclerosis. Assay: immunoSEQ multiplex PCR; the TCRdb copy retains only in-frame clones and omits some. The sample holds around 20,000 clones, nearly 90% seen once. The sample in question was CD8+ T cells from peripheral blood mononuclear cells, obtained in the second trimester of pregnancy. The TCR originated in a female donor in good health, enrolled as a control in a pregnancy study.

CDR3 sequence: CASSEGTSGDNEQFF. The CDR3 DNA sequence: TGTGCCAGCAGTGAAGGGACTAGCGGGGACAATGAGCAGTTCTTC. J is TRBJ2-1 and V is TRBV6-4; the match to TRBD2 covers 13 bases. CDR1 MRHNA and CDR2 SNTAGT come from the germline V gene. This CDR3 has 15 residues. Losses at the gene ends were 3 bases for V and 5 bases for J; bases not matched to a gene: 1.